This entry lists 23 T cell receptor beta chains sequenced from one sample in a study of T cells after yellow fever vaccination. In TCRdb, the 5' RACE reads were re-called with MiXCR into one record per CDR3 protein. In the table there are 300,000 to 350,000 distinct CDR3 sequences, 9.5% to 12% of which are singletons. The sequencing here drew on CD4+ T cells sorted from PBMCs, taken 45 days after the yellow fever booster vaccination. These receptors were obtained from a young man who received the YFV17D yellow fever vaccine.

The rearrangement links TRBV6-6 to TRBJ2-2, with D maybe TRBD1 (6 bases). Germline lookup yields CDR1 MNHNY and CDR2 SVGAGI (reference sequence). V dropped 6 bases and J dropped 6 bases, with 14 bases sitting between them. The CDR3 runs 14 residues. The CDR3 is CASRGAIPAGELFF. The CDR3 DNA sequence: TGTGCCAGCAGGGGGGCTATACCCGCCGGGGAGCTGTTTTTT.

The rearrangement links TRBV20-1 to TRBJ2-2, with TRBD1 matching over 7 bases. From germline, CDR1 is DFQATT and CDR2 SNEGSKA (reference sequence). This CDR3 spans 15 amino acids. V lost 3 bases and J lost 1; bases outside the gene matches: 5. CDR3 bases: TGCAGTGCTAGCCGACAGGGAGTGAACACCGGGGAGCTGTTTTTT. This translates into CSASRQGVNTGELFF.

The sample holds one count of this clonotype. V and J are TRBV20-1 and TRBJ2-5, with a possible D match to TRBD2 (5 bases). This CDR3 is 13 amino acids long. The germline V gene encodes CDR1 DFQATT and CDR2 SNEGSKA (reference sequence). Trimming left V 4 bases short and J 7 bases short, with 16 bases between. The CDR3 bases are TGCAGTGCTAAAGGAGCGGCCCTGTGGACCCAGTACTTC. Protein product: CSAKGAALWTQYF.

V and J are TRBV5-1 and TRBJ2-3; 7 nucleotides agree with TRBD1. Germline V gives CDR1 SGHRS, CDR2 YFSETQ. CDR3 length: 15 amino acids. Trimming at V came to 0 bases and at J to 1 base, leaving 2 bases not matched to a gene. The CDR3 DNA reads TGCGCCAGCAGCTTGGCGGGACAGCGCACAGATACGCAGTATTTT. Its protein product is CASSLAGQRTDTQYF.

The chain joins TRBV20-1 to TRBJ2-1; D is possibly TRBD2 (5 bases). Germline loops: CDR1 DFQATT, CDR2 SNEGSKA (reference sequence). The V end lost 1 base, the J end lost 3 bases, and 10 bases lay between the germline ends. CDR3 length: 14 residues. CDR3 DNA sequence: TGCAGTGCTAGAGTGGGGAGTGGCTACAATGAGCAGTTCTTC. Translation: CSARVGSGYNEQFF.

This clonotype was counted many times. J is TRBJ1-4 and V is TRBV28; 7 nucleotides match TRBD1. CDR1 is MDHEN and CDR2 is SYDVKM in the germline V gene. The trim removed 5 bases at V and 5 bases at J, leaving 8 bases unmatched. The CDR3 contains 15 residues. The CDR3 here is CASSLPQGRNEKLFF. DNA of the CDR3: TGTGCCAGCAGTCTCCCACAGGGGAGGAATGAAAAACTGTTTTTT.

This clonotype was counted only a few times. In nucleotides, the CDR3 is TGCGCCAGCAGCTTCGGTGACAGGGAACCTCAGCCCCAGCATTTT. It translates to CASSFGDREPQPQHF. This rearrangement joins TRBV5-1 to TRBJ1-5; 7 positions match TRBD1. Trimming at V came to 2 bases and at J to 6 bases, leaving 8 bases not matched to a gene. The germline CDR1 and CDR2 sequences are SGHRS and YFSETQ. The CDR3 has 15 amino acids.

The chain uses TRBV10-3 and TRBJ1-2; possibly TRBD1 for D (6 bases). Germline V CDR1 and CDR2: ENHRY, SYGVKD. The V end was cut by 5 bases, the J end by 4 bases, with 14 bases between. CDR3 length equals 14 residues. CDR3 amino acids: CAISSDSAGYGYTF. The CDR3 nucleotides are TGTGCCATCAGTTCGGACAGCGCGGGCTATGGCTACACCTTC.

There are many counts of this clonotype. This chain links TRBV4-1 with TRBJ2-2; 10 bases align to TRBD1. CDR1 is MGHRA and CDR2 is YSYEKL in the germline V gene. Trimming at V came to 1 base and at J to 3 bases, leaving 11 bases not matched to a gene. This CDR3 has 19 amino acids. CDR3 amino acids: CASSQVIRRDRGDTGELFF. In DNA, the CDR3 is TGCGCCAGCAGCCAAGTAATTCGTCGGGACAGGGGCGACACCGGGGAGCTGTTTTTT.

V and J are TRBV5-6 and TRBJ2-7; tentatively, D is TRBD1 (5 bases). The V end lost 3 bases, the J end lost 5 bases, and 12 bases lay between the germline ends. Per the germline V gene, CDR1 is SGHDT and CDR2 is YYEEEE. The CDR3 is made up of 13 amino acids. Here the CDR3 DNA reads TGTGCCAGCAGCTCTACTTGGGGCGACGAGCAGTACGTC. Translating it yields CASSSTWGDEQYV.

DNA of the CDR3: TGTGCCAGCAGAATAGACCCAACAGGGTCATCATATGGCTACACCTTC. This encodes CASRIDPTGSSYGYTF. V gene TRBV5-4 combines with J gene TRBJ1-2, with D maybe TRBD1 (6 bases). CDR3 length equals 16 residues. The germline CDR1 and CDR2 sequences are SGHNT and YYREEE (reference sequence). The V gene lost 5 bases and the J gene lost 5 bases, with 22 bases spanning the gap.

This clonotype was observed a handful of times. The chain has TRBV7-3 and TRBJ2-3; 7 nucleotides line up with TRBD2. The J segment lost 5 bases and the V segment lost 5 bases, leaving 7 bases of the junction unmatched. Germline CDR1 SGHTA, CDR2 FQGTGA. This CDR3 region has 14 residues. CDR3 amino acids: CASSRGGRGDTQYF. For the CDR3, the DNA is TGTGCCAGCAGCCGCGGGGGAAGGGGAGATACGCAGTATTTT. Full variable domain (missing parts from reference TRBV7-3 and TRBJ2-3): GAGVSQTPSNKVTEKGKYVELRCDPISGHTALYWYRQSLGQGPEFLIYFQGTGAADDSGLPNDRFFAVRPEGSVSTLKIQRTERGDSAVYLCASSRGGRGDTQYFGPGTRLTVL.

There are a few counts of this clonotype. The chain has TRBV5-6 and TRBJ2-3; no clear D gene. Trimming pared 6 bases from V and 2 bases from J, leaving 13 bases between. The CDR3 spans 14 residues. Germline V CDR1 and CDR2: SGHDT, YYEEEE. CDR3 coding DNA: TGTGCCAGCAAACCCGCTGTGACCACAGATACGCAGTATTTT. Amino acid sequence: CASKPAVTTDTQYF.

In its sample, this clonotype was seen a few times. The chain combines TRBV28 with TRBJ1-6, with a possible D match to TRBD1 (5 bases). Trimming left V 8 bases short and J 0 bases short, with 17 bases between. CDR3 length: 17 residues. Germline V gene sequence: CDR1 MDHEN, CDR2 SYDVKM. DNA of the CDR3: TGTGCCAGCCACCAGGGCAGGCCGAGCTCCTATAATTCACCCCTCCACTTT. It encodes CASHQGRPSSYNSPLHF.

This clonotype has a handful of counts. The chain links TRBV7-2 to TRBJ1-3; a possible D gene is TRBD1 (5 bases). CDR3 length: 15 amino acids. V was clipped by 3 bases and J by 0 bases, with 9 bases between them. The germline gives CDR1 SGHTA, CDR2 FQGNSA. The CDR3 is CASSFYRSSGNTIYF. The DNA for the CDR3 is TGTGCCAGCAGCTTTTACAGGAGCTCTGGAAACACCATATATTTT.

This clonotype showed up many times. This chain joins TRBV12-3 or TRBV12-4 and TRBJ1-1; 9 bases agree with TRBD1. The CDR3 sequence is 17 residues long. V lost 5 bases and J lost 1; bases outside the gene matches: 11. The CDR3 region is CASSRPRQGVGNTEAFF. For the CDR3, the DNA is TGTGCCAGCAGTCGACCACGACAGGGGGTCGGGAACACTGAAGCTTTCTTT.

The sample holds many counts of this clonotype. The V call is TRBV28, the J call TRBJ1-5, with TRBD1 matching 8 bases. Germline CDR1 is MDHEN and CDR2 is SYDVKM. The CDR3 sequence is 18 residues long. Losses at the gene ends were 6 bases for V and 0 bases for J; bases not matched to a gene: 13. The CDR3 loop reads CASSRADRAYYSNQPQHF. The DNA of the CDR3 is TGTGCCAGCAGCCGCGCGGACAGGGCTTACTATAGCAATCAGCCCCAGCATTTT.

There are many counts of this clonotype. V usage is TRBV7-9 and J usage is TRBJ2-1; 11 bases align to TRBD2. With 6 bases clipped from V and 5 bases from J, the junction kept 9 bases outside the gene matches. Germline CDR1 is SEHNR and CDR2 is FQNEAQ (reference sequence). The CDR3 has 16 residues. CDR3 in DNA: TGTGCCAGCAGGCGCCAACTAGCGGGGGACCACAATGAGCAGTTCTTC. Translated, it gives CASRRQLAGDHNEQFF.

The V call is TRBV7-9, the J call TRBJ2-1; TRBD2 matches at 9 bases. Per the germline V gene, CDR1 is SEHNR and CDR2 is FQNEAQ (reference sequence). CDR3 size: 16 residues. The V segment lost 5 bases and the J segment 7 bases; nucleotides outside the gene matches: 12. CDR3 nucleotides: TGTGCCAGCAGCAACCTAGCGGGGTCTCATCGGAATGAGCAGTTCTTC. Its translation is CASSNLAGSHRNEQFF. Drawing the rest from reference TRBV7-9 and TRBJ2-1, the complete variable domain is DTGVSQNPRHKITKRGQNVTFRCDPISEHNRLYWYRQTLGQGPEFLTYFQNEAQLEKSRLLSDRFSAERPKGSFSTLEIQRTEQGDSAMYLCASSNLAGSHRNEQFFGPGTRLTVL.

This clonotype was detected many times. This chain uses TRBV7-9 with TRBJ2-2; 11 positions agree with TRBD1. Germline CDR1 SEHNR, CDR2 FQNEAQ (reference sequence). The CDR3 has 16 residues. V trimming: 5 bases; J trimming: 5 bases; junction bases outside the gene matches: 7. The CDR3 DNA sequence: TGTGCCAGCAGCCCCTTCCGGGACAGGGGGACCGGGGAGCTGTTTTTT. Translated, it gives CASSPFRDRGTGELFF.

This clonotype occurred a few times. The V and J genes are TRBV6-5 and TRBJ1-2; possible D gene TRBD1, 5 bases. There are 12 residues in the CDR3. The germline V and J ends were trimmed by 4 bases and 8 bases, with 11 bases remaining between them. Germline CDR1 and CDR2: MNHEY and SVGAGI. CDR3 DNA sequence: TGTGCCAGCAGTTCCGTACGGGGCGGCTACACCTTC. Translation: CASSSVRGGYTF.

The rearrangement links TRBV3-1 to TRBJ2-7, with 9 positions matching TRBD2. Losses at the gene ends were 3 bases for V and 8 bases for J; bases not matched to a gene: 8. Germline CDR1 and CDR2: LGHDT and YNNKEL (reference sequence). The CDR3 totals 14 residues. The CDR3: CASSQPRTSDQQYV. DNA of the CDR3: TGTGCCAGCAGCCAGCCCCGGACTAGCGACCAGCAGTACGTC.

This clonotype was counted between two and nine times. The chain carries TRBV7-2 and TRBJ1-5; D gene ambiguous. CDR3 length equals 12 residues. V lost 3 bases and J 12 bases, leaving 12 bases between the germline ends. Germline V gene data show CDR1 as SGHTA and CDR2 as FQGNSA. The CDR3 DNA reads TGTGCCAGCAGCTTTACTTCTGCAAACCAGCATTTT. Translated: CASSFTSANQHF.